The 10 T cell receptor beta chains presented below share a single source sample, sequenced in a study of blood T cell repertoires in COVID-19. Here immunoSEQ multiplex PCR was the method, and the copy in TCRdb shows in-frame clones only, minus some. The profile covers a few hundred thousand clones, with around 80% appearing a single time and around 4.7% taken by the ten largest. Sequencing was performed on peripheral blood. The source of these receptors is a human donor in a cohort sampled during active COVID-19.

A few counts support this clone. This chain uses TRBV4-3 with TRBJ2-7, with D perhaps matching TRBD2 (6 bases). Germline-derived CDR1 and CDR2 are LGHNA and YSLEER. V gave up 8 bases and J gave up 0 bases, with 14 bases separating them. The CDR3 has 14 residues. The CDR3 DNA reads as TGCGCCAGCTTCGGGGGTTCCAGCTCCTACGAGCAGTACTTC. Translating gives CASFGGSSSYEQYF.

The gene calls are TRBV6-5 and TRBJ2-3; D not resolved. V was pared by 2 bases and J by 6 bases, with 15 bases between. Per the germline V gene, CDR1 is MNHEY and CDR2 is SVGAGI. The CDR3 length is 15 residues. CDR3 protein: CASSYGYAVGDTQYF. Here the CDR3 DNA reads TGTGCCAGCAGTTACGGTTACGCGGTTGGGGATACGCAGTATTTT.

This clone was counted between two and nine times. The CDR3 spells CASRASGSLEQYF. For the CDR3, the DNA is TGTGCCAGCCGCGCTAGCGGGAGCCTCGAGCAGTACTTC. The rearrangement uses TRBV6-5 and TRBJ2-7; TRBD2 aligns across 10 bases. This CDR3 spans 13 amino acids. The trim removed 8 bases at V and 6 bases at J, leaving 7 bases unmatched. Germline V gene data show CDR1 as MNHEY and CDR2 as SVGAGI.

The chain links TRBV10-3 to TRBJ1-4; 8 bases agree with TRBD1. Unmatched junction bases numbered 4, after V lost 4 bases and J lost 6 bases. The CDR3 length is 14 residues. The germline CDR1 and CDR2 sequences are ENHRY and SYGVKD. The CDR3 bases are TGTGCCATCAGTGCCGGACAGGGATATGAAAAACTGTTTTTT. This sequence encodes CAISAGQGYEKLFF.

The chain has TRBV9 and TRBJ1-2, with 10 bases identical to TRBD1. The V and J ends lost 4 bases and 3 bases, in that order; junction bases with no gene match: 12. Germline CDR1 reads SGDLS; CDR2 reads YYNGEE. The CDR3 has 17 amino acids. The CDR3 is CASSSRDRGSSDYGYTF. The CDR3 nucleotides are TGTGCCAGCAGCTCCCGGGACAGGGGTTCGTCGGACTATGGCTACACCTTC.

The rearrangement joins TRBV6-1 to TRBJ2-7; no firm D call. The CDR3 length is 13 residues. Germline values: CDR1 MNHNS, CDR2 SASEGT. Trimming took 0 bases from V and 7 from J, leaving 10 bases between them. CDR3 in DNA: TGTGCCAGCAGTGAAGCGACACCCACGGAGCAGTACTTC. Its protein is CASSEATPTEQYF.

The genes are TRBV29-1 and TRBJ1-3; tentatively, D is TRBD1 (6 bases). This CDR3 comprises 13 residues. CDR1 SQVTM and CDR2 ANQGSEA come from the germline V gene. Between the trimmed V and J ends, which lost 5 bases and 0 bases, there was a span of 8 bases. The CDR3 protein is CSVRGNSGNTIYF. DNA of the CDR3: TGCAGCGTTAGGGGGAACTCTGGAAACACCATATATTTT. The whole variable domain, remainder taken from reference TRBV29-1 and TRBJ1-3, is SAVISQKPSRDICQRGTSLTIQCQVDSQVTMMFWYRQQPGQSLTLIATANQGSEATYESGFVIDKFPISRPNLTFSTLTVSNMSPEDSSIYLCSVRGNSGNTIYFGEGSWLTVV.

The chain employs TRBV28 and TRBJ1-4; D uncertain. This CDR3 contains 15 residues. The germline V gene encodes CDR1 MDHEN and CDR2 SYDVKM. V lost 1 base and J lost 5, with 11 bases in between. The CDR3 loop is CASSLYSSYNEKLFF. In nucleotides, the CDR3 is TGTGCCAGCAGTTTATATTCAAGCTACAATGAAAAACTGTTTTTT.

V usage is TRBV28 and J usage is TRBJ2-7, with D perhaps TRBD1 (5 bases). The CDR3 consists of 14 residues. The germline V gene has CDR1 MDHEN and CDR2 SYDVKM. Trimming pared 5 bases from V and 0 bases from J, leaving 11 bases between. CDR3 amino acids: CASSPLRGSYEQYF. Written as DNA, the CDR3 is TGTGCCAGCAGTCCCCTAAGGGGCTCCTACGAGCAGTACTTC. Supplemented by reference TRBV28 and TRBJ2-7, the full variable domain reads DVKVTQSSRYLVKRTGEKVFLECVQDMDHENMFWYRQDPGLGLRLIYFSYDVKMKEKGDIPEGYSVSREKKERFSLILESASTNQTSMYLCASSPLRGSYEQYFGPGTRLTVT.

This sequence joins TRBV6-4 and TRBJ1-2, with D uncertain. Germline CDR1 reads MRHNA; CDR2 reads SNTAGT. The CDR3 covers 15 residues. V lost 7 bases, J lost 8 bases, and 23 bases lay in between. The CDR3 sequence: CASTPRAGSLDGYTF. The CDR3 region has the DNA TGTGCCAGCACCCCCAGAGCGGGGAGCTTAGACGGCTACACCTTC.